This is a list of T cell receptor beta chains from one sample in a study of graft-versus-host responses after intestinal transplantation. The antigens these receptors bind are not known. TCRdb's table, derived via immunoSEQ multiplex PCR, lists solely in-frame clones and lacks some. The profile covers around 100,000 clones, with roughly nine tenths appearing a single time and roughly 1% taken by the ten largest. The sample was unstimulated CD4+ T cells sorted from spleen or lymph node cells, taken before intestinal transplant. These receptors originate from a human donor who received an intestinal transplant. CDR3s include the opening cysteine and the closing phenylalanine or tryptophan. D genes are given only for firm matches.

d_call j_call v_call cdr3_aa
TRBD1 TRBJ1-4 TRBV4-1 CASSQVFFPGQGGATNEKLFF
. TRBJ2-2 TRBV30 CAWSGAGELFF
. TRBJ1-6 TRBV2 CASSQQGRDNSPLHF
. . TRBV11-2 CASSLSGEANQPQYF
. TRBJ1-6 TRBV5-1 CASSFGNSYNSPLHF
. TRBJ2-1 TRBV10-1 CASSPGGARENNEQFF
TRBD1 TRBJ1-3 TRBV7-9 CASSLGGQSYSGNTIYF
. TRBJ2-3 TRBV9 CASSVAGARTDTQYF
. TRBJ2-7 TRBV6-5 CASQLTRGVKEQYF
. . TRBV18 CASSPPTQLHEQYF
TRBD1 TRBJ1-3 TRBV2 CASSGRQGTGNTIYF
TRBD2 TRBJ2-1 TRBV19 CASRVSGRALDEQFF
TRBD2 TRBJ2-7 TRBV30 CAWSVTRQTSGRKSGEQYF
. TRBJ1-1 TRBV7-2 CASSFLVGRTEAFF
. TRBJ2-3 TRBV5-1 CASSLYDTQYF
TRBD2 TRBJ2-1 TRBV5-1 CASSLAAGVGINEQFF
TRBD2 TRBJ2-3 TRBV28 CASSLWGSGGLDTQYF
TRBD1 TRBJ1-5 TRBV10-3 CAISEGGQGGQPQHF
. TRBJ1-3 TRBV11-1 CASSILQAGSGNTIYF
. TRBJ1-6 TRBV7-9 CASRQTGYHSPLHF
TRBD1 TRBJ2-7 TRBV28 CASMEPGQGYEQYF
. TRBJ1-2 TRBV4-1 CASSQETGRYGYTF
TRBD2 TRBJ2-1 TRBV10-3 CAINRGAGGYNEQFF
TRBD2 TRBJ2-1 TRBV11-3 CASSLAGGSYNEQFF
TRBD2 TRBJ2-7 TRBV6-5 CASKKTSGNLYEQYF
. TRBJ2-5 TRBV15 CATSRAPTGLRETQYF
. TRBJ1-1 TRBV28 CASRPGTIENTEAFF
. TRBJ1-2 TRBV4-2 CASSQPVTGTNYGYTF
TRBD2 TRBJ2-7 TRBV11-1 CASSLGTSGSYEQYF
. . TRBV11-3 CASSLGGSSYEQYF
TRBD1 TRBJ2-7 TRBV18 CASSLWDSAFREQYF
TRBD1 TRBJ1-2 TRBV9 CASSLQEGAGYTF
. TRBJ2-3 TRBV6-6 CASSYSIRGDTQYF
TRBD1 TRBJ2-7 TRBV19 CASLGTGPEEQYF
TRBD1 TRBJ1-6 TRBV5-1 CASSPGTANSPLHF
. TRBJ2-5 TRBV28 CASSLRQETQYF
. TRBJ1-1 TRBV6-1 CASSEWMTGPREAFF
. TRBJ1-5 TRBV7-2 CASSFGPESQPQHF
. TRBJ2-3 TRBV29-1 CSVVSESDTQYF
. TRBJ2-3 TRBV6-1 CASSRTGTDTQYF
. TRBJ1-2 TRBV5-4 CASSMQTLANYGYTF
TRBD2 TRBJ2-2 TRBV9 CARSVVPAGGRVTGELFF
TRBD1 TRBJ1-3 TRBV6-6 CASSSRTGRGNTIYF
TRBD1 TRBJ1-3 TRBV2 CASRAFQGAAGNTIYF
TRBD2 TRBJ2-5 TRBV2 CASSEGTSGEETQYF
. TRBJ2-5 TRBV30 CAWGAKGRDRETQYF
. TRBJ1-5 TRBV21-1 CASSLGGERQPQHF
. TRBJ1-1 TRBV6-1 CASSEGFRGGTEAFF
. TRBJ2-1 TRBV19 CASRRGTGAYNEQFF
TRBD2 TRBJ2-1 TRBV27 CASSSQTSHNEQFF
. TRBJ2-7 TRBV20-1 CSEGEHSEQYF
TRBD1 TRBJ1-5 TRBV7-2 CASSHGTGFRQPQHF
TRBD2 TRBJ2-1 TRBV6-1 CASREPSGIDTQFF
. TRBJ1-2 TRBV27 CASSSVPGLRYGYTF
. TRBJ2-5 TRBV20-1 CSARIQETQYF
. TRBJ1-4 TRBV7-9 CASRYATNEKLFF
TRBD1 TRBJ1-4 TRBV15 CATSRRTGRVAEKLFF